Described below is a single TCR beta chain sequence and its context. Its antigen remains unknown. The data are from a study of T cell repertoires in cytomegalovirus infection. TCRdb passed the reads through MiXCR, listing each CDR3 protein once. This sample has 640,000 or so distinct CDR3 sequences; around 32% occur once, and the top ten carry 15% to 20%. The germline gives CDR1 SGDLS, CDR2 YYNGEE. The CDR3 spans 13 residues. The ends were cut back, 0 bases at V and 2 bases at J, with 6 bases in the middle. The V and J genes are TRBV9 and TRBJ2-7; no clear D. The sample in question was cultured PBMCs, obtained from culture after CMV antigen stimulation. The TCR was taken from a human donor in good health (CMV status not recorded). Some clones in this sample may be carry-over from other donors' samples. The CDR3 sequence is CASSVGSTYEQYF. CDR3 DNA sequence: TGTGCCAGCAGCGTAGGCAGTACCTACGAGCAGTACTTC.